Given below is one TCR beta chain in context. The source of the sample is a study of T cell changes during pregnancy in multiple sclerosis. The assay was immunoSEQ multiplex PCR, and TCRdb's table has in-frame clones only and misses some. This sample has about 83,000 clones, with around 90% found just once. V gave up 6 bases and J gave up 3 bases, with 23 bases separating them. In germline, CDR1 is MDHEN, CDR2 SYDVKM. This CDR3 comprises 17 residues. The rearrangement joins TRBV28 to TRBJ1-1; D might be TRBD1 (6 bases). This sample comprised PBMCs, obtained in the first trimester of pregnancy. This clonotype was sampled from a female donor in good health, serving as a control in a pregnancy study. Some clones in this sample may be carry-over from other donors' samples. CDR3 in amino acids: CASSPPPGTGKYTEAFF. CDR3 sequence (DNA): TGTGCCAGCAGCCCGCCACCTGGTACAGGGAAGTACACTGAAGCTTTCTTT. Filled out from reference TRBV28 and TRBJ1-1, the complete variable domain reads DVKVTQSSRYLVKRTGEKVFLECVQDMDHENMFWYRQDPGLGLRLIYFSYDVKMKEKGDIPEGYSVSREKKERFSLILESASTNQTSMYLCASSPPPGTGKYTEAFFGQGTRLTVV.